This T cell receptor beta chain stems from a study of blood T cell repertoires in COVID-19. Across the whole study: Nucleic acid was either cDNA or gDNA, and it came from T cells, B-cell-depleted T cells, or PBMCs.

In the study's own analysis: Amplification from reference gene primers served as the basis for estimated nucleated cell counts. Profiled with immunoSEQ multiplex PCR; TCRdb holds only in-frame clones, not every one. V and J calls and clone size come straight from that table; D and trimming were deduced from the DNA. This sample has hundreds of thousands of clones, with 75% to 90% found just once. The V gene's germline CDR1 is SGHKS and CDR2 YYEKEE (reference sequence). The CDR3 sequence is 16 residues long. Trimming left V 4 bases short and J 15 bases short, with 29 bases between. The sequence came from a woman aged 25-40 years who had been exposed to COVID-19. The sequencing input was PBMCs or T cells enriched from blood (not recorded which). The chain employs TRBV5-5 and TRBJ2-1; perhaps TRBD2 as D (6 bases). CDR3 DNA sequence: TGTGCCAGCAGCACCACAATAAGGACACCGGAGGGGATGGGGTTCTTC. It specifies CASSTTIRTPEGMGFF.